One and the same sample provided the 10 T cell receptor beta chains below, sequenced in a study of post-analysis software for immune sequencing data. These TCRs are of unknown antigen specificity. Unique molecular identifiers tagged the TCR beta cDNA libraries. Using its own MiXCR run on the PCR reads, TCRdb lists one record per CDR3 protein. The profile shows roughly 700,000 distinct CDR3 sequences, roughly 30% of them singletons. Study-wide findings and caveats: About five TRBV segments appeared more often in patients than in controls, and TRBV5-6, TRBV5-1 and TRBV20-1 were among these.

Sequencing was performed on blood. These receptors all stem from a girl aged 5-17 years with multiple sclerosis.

CDR3 protein: CASQASGRTDTQYF. CDR3 DNA: TGTGCCAGCCAGGCTAGCGGACGCACAGATACGCAGTATTTT. V usage is TRBV7-8 and J usage is TRBJ2-3; TRBD2 matches 7 bases. From germline, CDR1 is SGHVS and CDR2 FQNEAQ. The CDR3 is 14 amino acids. The J segment lost 1 base and the V segment lost 8 bases, leaving 6 bases of the junction unmatched.

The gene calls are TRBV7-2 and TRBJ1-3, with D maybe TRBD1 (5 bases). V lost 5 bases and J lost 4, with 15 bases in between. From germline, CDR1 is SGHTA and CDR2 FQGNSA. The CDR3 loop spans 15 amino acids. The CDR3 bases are TGTGCCAGCAGCCCACCAGGGCCAAGGGGAAACACCATATATTTT. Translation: CASSPPGPRGNTIYF. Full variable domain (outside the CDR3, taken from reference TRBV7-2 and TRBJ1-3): GAGVSQSPSNKVTEKGKDVELRCDPISGHTALYWYRQSLGQGLEFLIYFQGNSAPDKSGLPSDRFSAERTGGSVSTLTIQRTQQEDSAVYLCASSPPGPRGNTIYFGEGSWLTVV.

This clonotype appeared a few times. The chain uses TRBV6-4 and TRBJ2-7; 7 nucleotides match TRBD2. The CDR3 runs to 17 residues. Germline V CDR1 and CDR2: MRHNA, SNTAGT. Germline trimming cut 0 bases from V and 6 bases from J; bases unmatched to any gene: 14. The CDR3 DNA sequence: TGTGCCAGCAGTGACTCCAAGTGTGGGGGGGGTCCCATCGAGCAGTACTTC. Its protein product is CASSDSKCGGGPIEQYF.

CDR3: CASSLLPRAYSTDTQYF. The DNA for the CDR3 is TGTGCCAGCAGTTTACTCCCCAGGGCCTATAGCACAGATACGCAGTATTTT. The chain employs TRBV27 and TRBJ2-3, with a possible D match to TRBD1 (5 bases). V was clipped by 2 bases and J by 0 bases, with 15 bases between them. The CDR3 runs 17 residues. CDR1 is MNHEY and CDR2 is SMNVEV in the germline V gene (reference sequence).

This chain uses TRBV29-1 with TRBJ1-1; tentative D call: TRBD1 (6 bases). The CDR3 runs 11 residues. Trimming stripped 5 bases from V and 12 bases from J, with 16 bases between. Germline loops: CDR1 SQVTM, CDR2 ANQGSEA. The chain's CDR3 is CSVHSRGRTFF. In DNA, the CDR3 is TGCAGCGTTCACAGCAGGGGAAGAACTTTCTTT.

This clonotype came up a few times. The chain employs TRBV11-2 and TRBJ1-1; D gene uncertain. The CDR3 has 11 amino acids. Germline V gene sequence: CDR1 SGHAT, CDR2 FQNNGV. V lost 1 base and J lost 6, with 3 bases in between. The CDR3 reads CASSLAAEAFF. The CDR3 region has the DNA TGTGCCAGCAGCTTAGCGGCTGAAGCTTTCTTT.

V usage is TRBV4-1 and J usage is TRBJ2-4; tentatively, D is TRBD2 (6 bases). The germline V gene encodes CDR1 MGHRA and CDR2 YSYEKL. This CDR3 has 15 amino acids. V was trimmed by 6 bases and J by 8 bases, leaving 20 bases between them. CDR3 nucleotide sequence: TGCGCCAGCAGGGACCATGGGGGGAAATTGGACATTCAGTACTTC. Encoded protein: CASRDHGGKLDIQYF.

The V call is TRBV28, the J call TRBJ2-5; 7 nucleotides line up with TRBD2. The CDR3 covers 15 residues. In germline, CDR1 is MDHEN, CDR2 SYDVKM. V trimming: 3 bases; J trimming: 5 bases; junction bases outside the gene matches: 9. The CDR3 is CASSFVIAGTETQYF. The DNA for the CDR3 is TGTGCCAGCAGTTTTGTAATAGCGGGCACGGAGACCCAGTACTTC.

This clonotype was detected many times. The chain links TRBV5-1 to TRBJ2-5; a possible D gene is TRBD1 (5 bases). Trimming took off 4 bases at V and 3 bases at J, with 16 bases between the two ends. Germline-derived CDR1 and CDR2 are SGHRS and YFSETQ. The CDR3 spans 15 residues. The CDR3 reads CASSPVATAKETQYF. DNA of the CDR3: TGCGCCAGCAGCCCTGTTGCGACAGCCAAAGAGACCCAGTACTTC.

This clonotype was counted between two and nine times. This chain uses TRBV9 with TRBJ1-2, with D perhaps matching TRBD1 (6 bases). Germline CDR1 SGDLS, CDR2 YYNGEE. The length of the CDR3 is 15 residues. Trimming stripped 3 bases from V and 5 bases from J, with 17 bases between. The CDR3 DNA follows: TGTGCCAGCAGCGGCACAGGGTCCCTCATTTATGGCTACACCTTC. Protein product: CASSGTGSLIYGYTF.